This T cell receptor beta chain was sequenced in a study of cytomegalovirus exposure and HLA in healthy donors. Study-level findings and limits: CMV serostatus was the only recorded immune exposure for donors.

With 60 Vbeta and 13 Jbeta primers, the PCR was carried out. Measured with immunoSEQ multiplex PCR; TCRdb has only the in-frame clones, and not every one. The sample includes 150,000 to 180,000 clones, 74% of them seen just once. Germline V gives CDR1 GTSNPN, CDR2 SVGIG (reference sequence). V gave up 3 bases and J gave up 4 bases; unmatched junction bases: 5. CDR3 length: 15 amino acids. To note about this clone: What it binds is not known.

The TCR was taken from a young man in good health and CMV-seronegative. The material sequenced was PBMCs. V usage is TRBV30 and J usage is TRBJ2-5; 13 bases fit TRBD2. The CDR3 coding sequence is TGTGCCTGGAGGGCGGGACTAGCGGGGCGAGAGACCCAGTACTTC. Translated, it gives CAWRAGLAGRETQYF.